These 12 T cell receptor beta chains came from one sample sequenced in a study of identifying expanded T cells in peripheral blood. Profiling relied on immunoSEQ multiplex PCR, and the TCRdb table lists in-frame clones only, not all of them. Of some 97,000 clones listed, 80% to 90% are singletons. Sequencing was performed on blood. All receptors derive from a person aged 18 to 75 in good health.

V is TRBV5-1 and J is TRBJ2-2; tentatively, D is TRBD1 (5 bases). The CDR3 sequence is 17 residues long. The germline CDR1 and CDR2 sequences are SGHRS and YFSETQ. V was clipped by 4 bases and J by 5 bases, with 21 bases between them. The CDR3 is CASSPLSSATGTGELFF. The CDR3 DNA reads TGCGCCAGCAGCCCGCTTTCGTCGGCTACAGGAACCGGGGAGCTGTTTTTT. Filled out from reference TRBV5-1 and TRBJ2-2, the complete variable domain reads KAGVTQTPRYLIKTRGQQVTLSCSPISGHRSVSWYQQTPGQGLQFLFEYFSETQRNKGNFPGRFSGRQFSNSRSEMNVSTLELGDSALYLCASSPLSSATGTGELFFGEGSRLTVL.

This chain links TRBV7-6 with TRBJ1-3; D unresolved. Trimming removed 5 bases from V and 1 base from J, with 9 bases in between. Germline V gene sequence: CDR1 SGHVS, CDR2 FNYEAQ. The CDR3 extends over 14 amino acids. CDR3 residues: CASSPLISGNTIYF. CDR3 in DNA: TGTGCCAGCAGCCCACTTATTTCTGGAAACACCATATATTTT.

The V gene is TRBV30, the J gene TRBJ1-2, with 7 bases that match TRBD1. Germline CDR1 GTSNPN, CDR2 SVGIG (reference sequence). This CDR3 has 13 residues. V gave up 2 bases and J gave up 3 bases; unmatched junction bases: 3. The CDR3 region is CAWSRQGDYGYTF. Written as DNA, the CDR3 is TGTGCCTGGAGTAGACAGGGAGACTATGGCTACACCTTC.

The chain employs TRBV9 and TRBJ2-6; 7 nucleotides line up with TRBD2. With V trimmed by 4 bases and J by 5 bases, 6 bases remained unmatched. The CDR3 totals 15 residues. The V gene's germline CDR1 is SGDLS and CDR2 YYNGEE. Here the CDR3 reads CASSPSGVWANVLTF. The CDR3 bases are TGTGCCAGCAGCCCGAGCGGGGTTTGGGCCAACGTCCTGACTTTC.

In nucleotides, the CDR3 is TGTGCCAGCAGTGAAGAAGGGAAAGAAGGCACTGAAGCTTTCTTT. Translation: CASSEEGKEGTEAFF. The chain recombines TRBV2 with TRBJ1-1, with unresolved D. This CDR3 comprises 15 residues. V dropped 1 base and J dropped 4 bases, with 13 bases sitting between them. Looked up from germline, CDR1 is SNHLY and CDR2 is FYNNEI.

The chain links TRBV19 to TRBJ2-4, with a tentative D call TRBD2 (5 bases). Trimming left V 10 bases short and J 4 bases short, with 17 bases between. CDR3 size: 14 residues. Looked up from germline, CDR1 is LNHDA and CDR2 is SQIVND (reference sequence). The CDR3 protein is CATREESGKNIQYF. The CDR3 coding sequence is TGTGCCACCCGAGAGGAGAGCGGTAAAAACATTCAGTACTTC.

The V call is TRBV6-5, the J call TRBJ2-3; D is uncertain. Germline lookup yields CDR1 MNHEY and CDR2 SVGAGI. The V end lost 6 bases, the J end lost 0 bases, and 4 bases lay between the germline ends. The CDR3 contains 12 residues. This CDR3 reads CASSRSTDTQYF. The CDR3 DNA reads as TGTGCCAGCAGCCGTAGCACAGATACGCAGTATTTT.

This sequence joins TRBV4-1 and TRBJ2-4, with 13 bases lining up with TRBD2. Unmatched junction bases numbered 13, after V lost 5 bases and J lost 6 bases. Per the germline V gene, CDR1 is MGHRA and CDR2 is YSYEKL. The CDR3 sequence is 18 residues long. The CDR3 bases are TGCGCCAGCAGCAAAGGATTACTAGCGGGGGGGCAGGGAAACATTCAGTACTTC. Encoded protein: CASSKGLLAGGQGNIQYF.

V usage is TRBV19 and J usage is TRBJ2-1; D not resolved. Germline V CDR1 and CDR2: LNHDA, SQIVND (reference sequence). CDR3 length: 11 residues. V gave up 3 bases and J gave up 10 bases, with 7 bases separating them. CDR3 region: CASSIGREQFF. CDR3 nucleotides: TGTGCCAGTAGTATCGGACGAGAGCAGTTCTTC.

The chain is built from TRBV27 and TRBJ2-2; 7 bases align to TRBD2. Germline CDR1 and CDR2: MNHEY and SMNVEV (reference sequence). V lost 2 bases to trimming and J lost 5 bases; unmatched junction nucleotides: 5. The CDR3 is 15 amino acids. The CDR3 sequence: CASSLEAAGTGELFF. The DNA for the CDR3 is TGTGCCAGCAGTTTAGAAGCAGCGGGGACCGGGGAGCTGTTTTTT.

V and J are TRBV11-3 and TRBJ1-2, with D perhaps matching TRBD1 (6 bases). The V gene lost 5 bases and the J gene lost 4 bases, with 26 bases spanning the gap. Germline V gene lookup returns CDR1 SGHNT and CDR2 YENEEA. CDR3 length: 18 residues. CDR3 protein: CASSPLGGGAIGIYGYTF. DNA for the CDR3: TGTGCCAGCAGCCCTTTAGGGGGGGGCGCGATTGGTATCTATGGCTACACCTTC.

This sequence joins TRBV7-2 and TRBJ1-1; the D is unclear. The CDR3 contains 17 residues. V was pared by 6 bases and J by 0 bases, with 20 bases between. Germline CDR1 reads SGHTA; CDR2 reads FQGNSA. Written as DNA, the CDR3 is TGTGCCAGCAGTTCCCGGGGTCCGACTAACTTGAACACTGAAGCTTTCTTT. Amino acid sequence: CASSSRGPTNLNTEAFF.